What follows are 23 T cell receptor beta chains derived from one specimen sequenced in a study of identical twins (dated by TCRdb to 2016 to 2018). To prepare the library, 5' RACE was applied. The sequencer listed for this sample is Illumina HiSeq 2000. The public reads were quality trimmed at Q25 with fastp and then assembled into clones with MiXCR by TCRdb, keeping productive beta chains. Every CDR3 protein is listed once, alongside the most common genes and DNA of its rows. The sample contains over 200,000 distinct CDR3 sequences, 9.4% of them found a single time. Jointly, the top ten make up about 5.2% of the sample. Sequenced input: memory (CD45RO+) T cells sorted from blood. The intended sense of this specimen's cell subset or site label: CD45RO+ enriched T cells. Source of these receptors: a woman under 30 in good health.

This clonotype turned up a few times. The genes are TRBV18 and TRBJ1-1; weak D call: TRBD1 (5 bases). Trimming cost V 4 bases and J 1 base, with 10 bases left between them. CDR3 length: 14 residues. CDR1 is KGHSH and CDR2 is LQKENI in the germline V gene. The CDR3 is CASSQVQENTEAFF. The CDR3 nucleotides are TGTGCCAGCTCACAGGTACAGGAGAACACTGAAGCTTTCTTT.

In its sample, this clonotype was seen many times. Here the CDR3 reads CASRHGDREAFF. CDR3 sequence (DNA): TGTGCCAGCAGACATGGGGACAGAGAAGCTTTCTTT. This rearrangement joins TRBV7-9 to TRBJ1-1; TRBD1 agrees at 7 bases. This CDR3 has 12 residues. After removal of 6 bases from V and 8 bases from J, the junction contained 6 bases not matched to a gene. CDR1 and CDR2 (germline): SEHNR, FQNEAQ (reference sequence).

This clonotype has more than one count but fewer than ten. The V call is TRBV7-3, the J call TRBJ2-3, with TRBD1 identical over 7 bases. V gave up 5 bases and J gave up 6 bases; unmatched junction bases: 11. Germline CDR1 reads SGHTA; CDR2 reads FQGTGA. The CDR3 is 15 residues long. In nucleotides, the CDR3 is TGTGCCAGCAGCAAGACAGGGACGCTGGTGGATACGCAGTATTTT. Translating it yields CASSKTGTLVDTQYF.

The rearrangement links TRBV20-1 to TRBJ2-4; no clear D. The CDR3 is made up of 13 amino acids. Germline V gene sequence: CDR1 DFQATT, CDR2 SNEGSKA (reference sequence). The ends were cut back, 3 bases at V and 0 bases at J, with 6 bases in the middle. CDR3 loop: CSASAEAKNIQYF. CDR3 sequence (DNA): TGCAGTGCTAGCGCGGAAGCCAAAAACATTCAGTACTTC.

This clonotype has a handful of counts. The chain couples TRBV18 to TRBJ2-6; TRBD1 aligns across 12 bases. This CDR3 contains 19 residues. Germline V gene lookup returns CDR1 KGHSH and CDR2 LQKENI. Trimming at V came to 2 bases and at J to 2 bases, leaving 7 bases not matched to a gene. CDR3 bases: TGTGCCAGCTCACCATCAAGAGGGACAGGGGGCGCTGGGGCCAACGTCCTGACTTTC. Translating gives CASSPSRGTGGAGANVLTF.

The gene calls are TRBV3-1 and TRBJ2-7; D unclear. The germline CDR1 and CDR2 sequences are LGHDT and YNNKEL (reference sequence). Trimming took 1 base from V and 5 from J, leaving 6 bases between them. The length of the CDR3 is 12 residues. The CDR3 protein is CASSQARNEQYF. DNA of the CDR3: TGTGCCAGCAGCCAAGCTCGTAACGAGCAGTACTTC.

This clonotype occurred many times. V and J are TRBV12-3 or TRBV12-4 and TRBJ1-2, with TRBD1 identical over 10 bases. J gave up 8 bases and V 6 bases, and 6 bases lay outside the gene matches. The CDR3 sequence is 13 residues long. The CDR3 sequence: CASSQGQGVGYTF. The CDR3 coding sequence is TGTGCCAGCAGCCAAGGACAGGGGGTGGGCTACACCTTC.

The V and J genes are TRBV20-1 and TRBJ2-3, with TRBD2 identical over 9 bases. V was pared by 5 bases and J by 1 base, with 4 bases of the junction left unmatched. The CDR3 runs to 14 residues. CDR1 and CDR2 from the germline V gene are DFQATT and SNEGSKA (reference sequence). The CDR3 coding sequence is TGCAGTGCTCCACGGACTAGCGGCACAGATACGCAGTATTTT. The encoded protein is CSAPRTSGTDTQYF.

The chain is built from TRBV6-6 and TRBJ1-1, with TRBD1 as a possible D gene (6 bases). CDR3 length: 13 amino acids. Trimming stripped 6 bases from V and 2 bases from J, with 10 bases between. Germline-derived CDR1 and CDR2 are MNHNY and SVGAGI (reference sequence). As DNA, the CDR3 is TGTGCCAGCAGAATGGGACAAAACACTGAAGCTTTCTTT. This translates into CASRMGQNTEAFF.

In its sample, this clonotype was seen many times. This rearrangement joins TRBV6-5 to TRBJ1-1, with unresolved D. Trimming took 6 bases from V and 3 from J, leaving 8 bases between them. The CDR3 is 12 residues long. The V gene's germline CDR1 is MNHEY and CDR2 SVGAGI. The CDR3 sequence is CASSSWDTEAFF. CDR3 nucleotides: TGTGCCAGCAGCTCCTGGGACACTGAAGCTTTCTTT.

The chain is built from TRBV28 and TRBJ1-6; D not resolved. V lost 6 bases to trimming and J lost 4 bases, with 10 bases between them. The length of the CDR3 is 14 residues. The germline gives CDR1 MDHEN, CDR2 SYDVKM. The CDR3 region is CASSLPMYNSPLHF. The CDR3 coding sequence is TGTGCCAGCAGCTTACCAATGTATAATTCACCCCTCCACTTT. The variable domain in full, completed from reference TRBV28 and TRBJ1-6, reads DVKVTQSSRYLVKRTGEKVFLECVQDMDHENMFWYRQDPGLGLRLIYFSYDVKMKEKGDIPEGYSVSREKKERFSLILESASTNQTSMYLCASSLPMYNSPLHFGNGTRLTVT.

The chain has TRBV20-1 and TRBJ2-5; maybe TRBD2 (6 bases). Trimming pared 6 bases from V and 1 base from J, leaving 15 bases between. Germline V gene lookup returns CDR1 DFQATT and CDR2 SNEGSKA (reference sequence). CDR3 length: 14 residues. Here the CDR3 DNA reads TGCAGTGCAAGGACTGGCGGGGTCCAAGAGACCCAGTACTTC. It specifies CSARTGGVQETQYF.

This chain joins TRBV12-3 or TRBV12-4 and TRBJ1-1; D might be TRBD1 (5 bases). V gave up 5 bases and J gave up 2 bases, with 9 bases separating them. The CDR3 runs to 13 residues. CDR3 amino acids: CASSQGTNTEAFF. The CDR3 coding sequence is TGTGCCAGCAGTCAGGGAACAAACACTGAAGCTTTCTTT.

V and J are TRBV12-3 or TRBV12-4 and TRBJ2-3, with 12 bases lining up with TRBD2. The junction had 3 bases not matched to a gene; V was cut back by 2 bases and J by 3 bases. The CDR3 spans 16 residues. This CDR3 is CASSLRLAGVTDTQYF. CDR3 DNA sequence: TGTGCCAGCAGTTTACGACTAGCGGGAGTAACAGATACGCAGTATTTT.

V is TRBV11-2 and J is TRBJ2-7; D not resolved. Germline V CDR1 and CDR2: SGHAT, FQNNGV. The CDR3 has 12 residues. Trimming removed 5 bases from V and 6 bases from J, with 11 bases in between. The CDR3 loop is CASSPTQSEQYF. The CDR3 bases are TGTGCCAGCAGCCCTACTCAGTCCGAGCAGTACTTC.

This clonotype was detected a few times. The chain is built from TRBV11-3 and TRBJ2-1, with TRBD2 identical over 7 bases. Germline V gives CDR1 SGHNT, CDR2 YENEEA. The CDR3 is 14 residues long. V shed 5 bases, J shed 5 bases, and the junction held 6 bases outside the gene matches. CDR3: CASSVGGSNNEQFF. CDR3 coding DNA: TGTGCCAGCAGCGTCGGCGGGAGTAACAATGAGCAGTTCTTC.

A few counts support this clonotype. This CDR3 is CASTGSVAAFF. The DNA of the CDR3 is TGTGCCAGTACTGGATCCGTTGCGGCTTTCTTT. The rearrangement links TRBV19 to TRBJ1-1; D not resolved. The germline V gene has CDR1 LNHDA and CDR2 SQIVND (reference sequence). With 7 bases removed from V and 11 bases from J, the gap between germline ends came to 14 bases. The CDR3 covers 11 residues.

The table lists this clonotype with many counts. The chain recombines TRBV10-2 with TRBJ2-2; a possible D gene is TRBD2 (5 bases). V was trimmed by 0 bases and J by 5 bases, leaving 7 bases between them. CDR3 length: 14 amino acids. Germline V gives CDR1 WSHSY, CDR2 SAAADI. Here the CDR3 reads CASSESTGTGELFF. The CDR3 nucleotides read TGCGCCAGCAGTGAGTCAACGGGGACCGGGGAGCTGTTTTTT.

This clonotype was detected a few times. The chain is built from TRBV20-1 and TRBJ2-3, with D possibly called TRBD1 or TRBD2 (6 bases each). Trimming took 6 bases from V and 6 from J, leaving 25 bases between them. This CDR3 region has 16 residues. CDR1 and CDR2 (germline): DFQATT, SNEGSKA (reference sequence). CDR3 residues: CSAHPGVGGRSDTQYF. The CDR3 bases are TGCAGTGCCCATCCGGGGGTGGGGGGCCGGTCGGATACGCAGTATTTT.

This clonotype was recorded a few times. This chain uses TRBV12-3 or TRBV12-4 with TRBJ1-1; a weak D match, TRBD1 (5 bases). V lost 4 bases to trimming and J lost 7 bases, with 10 bases between them. The CDR3 runs 12 residues. The CDR3 spells CASSWSGGEAFF. The CDR3 DNA reads TGTGCCAGCAGTTGGTCGGGGGGTGAAGCTTTCTTT.

This chain uses TRBV5-1 with TRBJ2-2, with a tentative D call TRBD2 (5 bases). The ends were cut back, 1 base at V and 5 bases at J, with 12 bases in the middle. CDR1 is SGHRS and CDR2 is YFSETQ in the germline V gene. The CDR3 has 15 amino acids. In DNA form, the CDR3 reads TGCGCCAGCAGCTTGCAAGGGTCGGGGACCGGGGAGCTGTTTTTT. Protein product: CASSLQGSGTGELFF.

In its sample, this clonotype was seen a few times. The chain has TRBV30 and TRBJ2-3, with no clear D. CDR1 and CDR2 from the germline V gene are GTSNPN and SVGIG (reference sequence). The CDR3 covers 14 residues. Deletions cut 0 bases from V and 4 bases from J, with 11 bases between. CDR3 DNA sequence: TGTGCCTGGAGTGTAGGTCTAGGCTCAGATACGCAGTATTTT. This sequence encodes CAWSVGLGSDTQYF.

The chain joins TRBV7-9 to TRBJ2-5, with 9 positions matching TRBD2. Germline CDR1 reads SEHNR; CDR2 reads FQNEAQ (reference sequence). The CDR3 has 16 residues. Trimming at V came to 5 bases and at J to 4 bases, leaving 11 bases not matched to a gene. The CDR3 DNA reads as TGTGCCAGCAGCAGAACGGGAGCGGGGGGAGGAGAGACCCAGTACTTC. Translated: CASSRTGAGGGETQYF.